This T cell receptor (beta chain) was identified during a study of technical replicates of blood from a handful of donors. J was trimmed by 6 bases and V by 0 bases; bases with no gene match: 8. Germline-derived CDR1 and CDR2 are MNHEY and SVGAGI. The CDR3 contains 15 residues. Profiling relied on immunoSEQ multiplex PCR, and the TCRdb table lists in-frame clones only, not all of them. The sample contains some 76,000 clones, almost 99% of which appear only once. The sample taken for sequencing was T cells isolated from PBMCs. The chain recombines TRBV6-5 with TRBJ2-7; 7 bases agree with TRBD1. The sequence derives from a human donor in good health. The DNA for the CDR3 is TGTGCCAGCAGTTACTCAACCACAGGGGCAAGCGAGCAGTACTTC. This encodes CASSYSTTGASEQYF.